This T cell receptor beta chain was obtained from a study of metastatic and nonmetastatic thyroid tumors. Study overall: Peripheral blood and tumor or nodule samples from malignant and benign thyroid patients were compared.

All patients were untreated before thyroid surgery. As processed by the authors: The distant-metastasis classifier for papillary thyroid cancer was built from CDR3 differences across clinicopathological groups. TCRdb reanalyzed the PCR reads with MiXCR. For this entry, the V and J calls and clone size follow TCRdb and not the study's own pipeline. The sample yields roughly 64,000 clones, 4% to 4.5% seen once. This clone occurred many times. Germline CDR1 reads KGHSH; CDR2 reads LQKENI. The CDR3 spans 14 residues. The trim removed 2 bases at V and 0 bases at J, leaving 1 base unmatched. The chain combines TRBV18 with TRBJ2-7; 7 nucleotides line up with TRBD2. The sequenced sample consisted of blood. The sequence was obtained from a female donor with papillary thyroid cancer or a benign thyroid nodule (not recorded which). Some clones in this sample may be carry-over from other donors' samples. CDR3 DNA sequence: TGTGCCAGCTCACCAGCGGGAGACTCCTACGAGCAGTACTTC. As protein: CASSPAGDSYEQYF.